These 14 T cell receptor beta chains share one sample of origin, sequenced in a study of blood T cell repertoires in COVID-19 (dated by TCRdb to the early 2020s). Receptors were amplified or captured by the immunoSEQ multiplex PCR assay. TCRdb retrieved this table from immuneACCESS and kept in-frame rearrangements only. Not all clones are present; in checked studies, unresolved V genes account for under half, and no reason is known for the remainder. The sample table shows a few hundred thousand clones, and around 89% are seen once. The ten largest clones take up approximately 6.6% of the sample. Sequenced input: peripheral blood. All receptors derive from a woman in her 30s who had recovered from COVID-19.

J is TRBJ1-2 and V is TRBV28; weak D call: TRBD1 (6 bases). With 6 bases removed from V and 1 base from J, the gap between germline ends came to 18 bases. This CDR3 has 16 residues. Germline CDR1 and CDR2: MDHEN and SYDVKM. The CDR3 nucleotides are TGTGCCAGCAGCCCGGGGGGTCAGGGGATTAACTATGGCTACACCTTC. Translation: CASSPGGQGINYGYTF.

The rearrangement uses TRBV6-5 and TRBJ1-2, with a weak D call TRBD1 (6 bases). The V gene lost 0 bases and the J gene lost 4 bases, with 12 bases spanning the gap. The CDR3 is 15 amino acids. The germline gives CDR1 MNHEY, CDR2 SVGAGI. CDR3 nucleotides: TGTGCCAGCAGTTACTCGACCGGGGGGCCCTATGGCTACACCTTC. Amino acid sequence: CASSYSTGGPYGYTF.

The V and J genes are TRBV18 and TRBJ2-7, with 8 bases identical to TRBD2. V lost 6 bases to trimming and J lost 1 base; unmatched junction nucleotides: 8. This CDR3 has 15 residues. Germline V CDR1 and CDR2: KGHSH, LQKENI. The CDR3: CASSQRGHQSYEQYF. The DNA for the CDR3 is TGTGCCAGCTCTCAGCGGGGGCACCAGTCCTACGAGCAGTACTTC.

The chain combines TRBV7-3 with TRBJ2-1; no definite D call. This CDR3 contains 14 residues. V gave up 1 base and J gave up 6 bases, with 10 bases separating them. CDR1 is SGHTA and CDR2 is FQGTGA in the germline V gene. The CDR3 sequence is CASSLSSRPNEQFF. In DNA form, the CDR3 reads TGTGCCAGCAGCTTAAGTTCCAGGCCCAATGAGCAGTTCTTC.

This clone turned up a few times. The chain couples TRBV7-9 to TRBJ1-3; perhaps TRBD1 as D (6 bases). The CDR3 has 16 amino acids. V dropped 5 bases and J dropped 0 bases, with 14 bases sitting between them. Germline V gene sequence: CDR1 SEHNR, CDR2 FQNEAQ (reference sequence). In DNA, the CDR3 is TGTGCCAGCAGCAGGGGACAAGGACTCTCTGGAAACACCATATATTTT. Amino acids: CASSRGQGLSGNTIYF. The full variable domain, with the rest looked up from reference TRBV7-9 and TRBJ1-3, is DTGVSQNPRHKITKRGQNVTFRCDPISEHNRLYWYRQTLGQGPEFLTYFQNEAQLEKSRLLSDRFSAERPKGSFSTLEIQRTEQGDSAMYLCASSRGQGLSGNTIYFGEGSWLTVV.

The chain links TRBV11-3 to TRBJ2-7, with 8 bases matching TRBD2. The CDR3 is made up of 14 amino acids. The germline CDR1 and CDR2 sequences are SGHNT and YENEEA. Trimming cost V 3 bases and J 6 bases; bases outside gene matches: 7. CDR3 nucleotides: TGTGCCAGCAGCTTCGGCGGGGGGTCCACCGAGCAGTACTTC. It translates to CASSFGGGSTEQYF.

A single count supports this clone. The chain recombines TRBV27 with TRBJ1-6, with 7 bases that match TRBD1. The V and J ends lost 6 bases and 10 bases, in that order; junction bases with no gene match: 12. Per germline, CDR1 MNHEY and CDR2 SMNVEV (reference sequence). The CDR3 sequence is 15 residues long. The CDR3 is CASSPFNRGNSPLHF. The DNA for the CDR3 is TGTGCCAGCAGCCCATTTAACAGGGGAAACTCACCCCTCCACTTT.

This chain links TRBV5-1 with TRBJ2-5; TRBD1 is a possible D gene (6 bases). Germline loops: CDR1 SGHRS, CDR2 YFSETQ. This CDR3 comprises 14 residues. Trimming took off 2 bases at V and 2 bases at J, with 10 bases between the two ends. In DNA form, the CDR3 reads TGCGCCAGCAGCTTCGGACAGATTCAAGAGACCCAGTACTTC. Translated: CASSFGQIQETQYF. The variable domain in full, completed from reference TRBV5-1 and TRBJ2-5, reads KAGVTQTPRYLIKTRGQQVTLSCSPISGHRSVSWYQQTPGQGLQFLFEYFSETQRNKGNFPGRFSGRQFSNSRSEMNVSTLELGDSALYLCASSFGQIQETQYFGPGTRLLVL.

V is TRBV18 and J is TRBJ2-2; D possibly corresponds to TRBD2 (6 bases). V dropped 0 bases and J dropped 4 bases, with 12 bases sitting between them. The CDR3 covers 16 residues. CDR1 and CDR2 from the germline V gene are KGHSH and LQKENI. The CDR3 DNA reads TGTGCCAGCTCACCACCGGGAGGATGGGGCACCGGGGAGCTGTTTTTT. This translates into CASSPPGGWGTGELFF.

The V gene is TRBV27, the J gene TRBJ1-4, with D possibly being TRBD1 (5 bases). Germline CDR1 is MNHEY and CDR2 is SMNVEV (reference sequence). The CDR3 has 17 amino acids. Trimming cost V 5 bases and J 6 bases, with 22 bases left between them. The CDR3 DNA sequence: TGTGCCAGCAGTCCAACCGGGACTCCCTTATTCTATGAAAAACTGTTTTTT. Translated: CASSPTGTPLFYEKLFF.

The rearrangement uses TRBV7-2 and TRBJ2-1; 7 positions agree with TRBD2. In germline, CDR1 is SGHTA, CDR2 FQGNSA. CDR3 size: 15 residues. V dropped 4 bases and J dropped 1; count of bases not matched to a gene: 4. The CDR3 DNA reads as TGTGCCAGCAGCTATCAGCGGGGATCCTACAATGAGCAGTTCTTC. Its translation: CASSYQRGSYNEQFF. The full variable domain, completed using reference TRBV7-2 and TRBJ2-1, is GAGVSQSPSNKVTEKGKDVELRCDPISGHTALYWYRQSLGQGLEFLIYFQGNSAPDKSGLPSDRFSAERTGGSVSTLTIQRTQQEDSAVYLCASSYQRGSYNEQFFGPGTRLTVL.

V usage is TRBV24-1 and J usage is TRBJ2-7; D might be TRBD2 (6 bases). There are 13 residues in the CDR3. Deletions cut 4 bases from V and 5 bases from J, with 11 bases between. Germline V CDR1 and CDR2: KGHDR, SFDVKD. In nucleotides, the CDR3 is TGTGCCACCAGTGACGGGGGTATCCACGAGCAGTACTTC. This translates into CATSDGGIHEQYF.

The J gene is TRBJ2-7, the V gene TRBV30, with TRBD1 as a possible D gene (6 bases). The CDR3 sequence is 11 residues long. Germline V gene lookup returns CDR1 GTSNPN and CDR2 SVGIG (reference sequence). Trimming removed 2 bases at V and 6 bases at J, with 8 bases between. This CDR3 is CAWSSGVEQYF. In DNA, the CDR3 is TGTGCCTGGAGTTCAGGGGTCGAGCAGTACTTC.

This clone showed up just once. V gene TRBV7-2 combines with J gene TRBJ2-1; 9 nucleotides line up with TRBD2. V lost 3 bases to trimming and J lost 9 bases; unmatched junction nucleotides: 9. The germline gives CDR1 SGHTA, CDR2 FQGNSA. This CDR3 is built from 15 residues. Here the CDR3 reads CASSLGGGALVEQFF. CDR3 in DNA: TGTGCCAGCAGCTTGGGCGGGGGGGCATTAGTTGAGCAGTTCTTC.